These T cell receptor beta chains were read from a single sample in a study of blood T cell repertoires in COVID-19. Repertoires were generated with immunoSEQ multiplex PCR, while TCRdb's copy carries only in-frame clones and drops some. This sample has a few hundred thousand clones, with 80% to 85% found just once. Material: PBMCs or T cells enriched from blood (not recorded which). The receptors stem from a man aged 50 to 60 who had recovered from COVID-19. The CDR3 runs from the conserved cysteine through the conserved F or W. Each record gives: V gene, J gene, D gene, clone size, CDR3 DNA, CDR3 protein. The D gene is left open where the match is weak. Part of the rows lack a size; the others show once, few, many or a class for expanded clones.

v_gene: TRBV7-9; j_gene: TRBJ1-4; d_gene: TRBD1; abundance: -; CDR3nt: TGTGCCAGCAGCTCACAGGGGGCAACTAATGAAAAACTGTTTTTT; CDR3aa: CASSSQGATNEKLFF
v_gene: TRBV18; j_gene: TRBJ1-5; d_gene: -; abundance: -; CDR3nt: TGTGCCAGCTCACACCGGGATAGCAATCAGCCCCAGCATTTT; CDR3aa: CASSHRDSNQPQHF
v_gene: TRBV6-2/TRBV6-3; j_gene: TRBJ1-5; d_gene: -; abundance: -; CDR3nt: TGTGCCAGCACCCCGCGGAGGATTGGCAATCAGCCCCAGCATTTT; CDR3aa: CASTPRRIGNQPQHF
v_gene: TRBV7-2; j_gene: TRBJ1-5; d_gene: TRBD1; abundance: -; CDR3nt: TGTGCCAGCAGCCCCTTGACAGGGGGCAATCAGCCCCAGCATTTT; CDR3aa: CASSPLTGGNQPQHF
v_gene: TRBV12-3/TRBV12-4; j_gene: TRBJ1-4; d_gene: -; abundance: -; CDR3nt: TGTGCCAGCAGCGGAGGGCAAAAACTGTTTTTT; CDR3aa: CASSGGQKLFF
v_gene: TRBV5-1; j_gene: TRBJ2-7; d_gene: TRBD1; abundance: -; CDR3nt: TGCGCCAGCAGCTGGGACAGAAGCTACGAGCAGTACTTC; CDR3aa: CASSWDRSYEQYF
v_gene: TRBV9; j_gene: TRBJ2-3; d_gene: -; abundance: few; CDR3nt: TGTGCCAGCAGCGTAGCCGTGGTTAGTACAGATACGCAGTATTTT; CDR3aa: CASSVAVVSTDTQYF
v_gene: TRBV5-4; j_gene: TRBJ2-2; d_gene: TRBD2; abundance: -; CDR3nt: TGTGCCAGCAGCCCGGGACTAGCGGGAGCGGGCCGGGGCACCGGGGAGCTGTTTTTT; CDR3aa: CASSPGLAGAGRGTGELFF
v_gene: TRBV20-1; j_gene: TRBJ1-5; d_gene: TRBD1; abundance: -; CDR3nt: TGCAGTGCTAGTGGGGGGACAGAAGTTAATCAGCCCCAGCATTTT; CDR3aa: CSASGGTEVNQPQHF
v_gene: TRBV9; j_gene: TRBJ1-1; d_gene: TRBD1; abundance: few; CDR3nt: TGTGCCAGCAGCACAGGGGGCGGAACGAACACTGAAGCTTTCTTT; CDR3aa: CASSTGGGTNTEAFF
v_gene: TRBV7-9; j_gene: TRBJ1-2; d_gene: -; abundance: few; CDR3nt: TGTGCCAGCAGCTTATACAGGGACTATGGCTACACCTTC; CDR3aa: CASSLYRDYGYTF
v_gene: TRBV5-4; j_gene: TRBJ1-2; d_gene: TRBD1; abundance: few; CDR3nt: TGTGCCAGCACCGCCGACAGGGGTGGTGGCTACACCTTC; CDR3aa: CASTADRGGGYTF
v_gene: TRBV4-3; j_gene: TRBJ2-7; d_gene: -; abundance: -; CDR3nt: TGCGCCAGCAGCCAAGATCCCCACACCTCCCCCAGTGCCCAGTACTTC; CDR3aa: CASSQDPHTSPSAQYF
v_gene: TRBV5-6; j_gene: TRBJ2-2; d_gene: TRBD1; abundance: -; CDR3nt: TGTGCCAGCAGCTTGACAGGGGGTTCCGGGGAGCTGTTTTTT; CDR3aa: CASSLTGGSGELFF
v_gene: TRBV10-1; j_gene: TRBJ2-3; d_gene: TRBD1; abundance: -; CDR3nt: TGCGCCAGCAGTTGGACAGGGTCAACGCAGTATTTT; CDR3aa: CASSWTGSTQYF
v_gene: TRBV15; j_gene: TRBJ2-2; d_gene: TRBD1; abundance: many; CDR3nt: TGTGCCACCAGCAGAGGGACAGGGGACACCGGGGAGCTGTTTTTT; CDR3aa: CATSRGTGDTGELFF
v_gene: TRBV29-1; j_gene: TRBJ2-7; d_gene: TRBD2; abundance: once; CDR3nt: TGCAGCGTTGAAGGGGAGGCGGGAGGGCCTAGCTACGAGCAGTACTTC; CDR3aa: CSVEGEAGGPSYEQYF
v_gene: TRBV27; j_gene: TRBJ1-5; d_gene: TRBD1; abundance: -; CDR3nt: TGTGCCAGCAGTCCACGACCGGGACAGGGGGCGCTCGGTCAGCCCCAGCATTTT; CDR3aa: CASSPRPGQGALGQPQHF
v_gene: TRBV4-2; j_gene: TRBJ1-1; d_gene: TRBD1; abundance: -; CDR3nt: TGTGCCAGCAGCCCTCAGACAGGGGTGAACACTGAAGCTTTCTTT; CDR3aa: CASSPQTGVNTEAFF
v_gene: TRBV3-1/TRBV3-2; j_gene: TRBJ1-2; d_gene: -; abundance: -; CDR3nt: TGTGCCAGCAGCTCTCAGCAGGGGAATTCGGGCTACACCTTC; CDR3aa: CASSSQQGNSGYTF
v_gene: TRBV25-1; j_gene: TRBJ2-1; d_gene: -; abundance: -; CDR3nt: TGTGCCAGCAGTGATTCTAGTGGTCGGTCCTACAATGAGCAGTTCTTC; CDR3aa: CASSDSSGRSYNEQFF
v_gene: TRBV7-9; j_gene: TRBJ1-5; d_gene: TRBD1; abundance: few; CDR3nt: TGTGCCAGCAGCTTGGCCGCCCCAAGACAGGGGGCTCAGCCCCAGCATTTT; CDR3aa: CASSLAAPRQGAQPQHF
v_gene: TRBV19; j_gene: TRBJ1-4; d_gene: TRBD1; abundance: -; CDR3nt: TGTGCCAGTTACGGTGCCAGGGGGCTTAATGAAAAACTGTTTTTT; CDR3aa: CASYGARGLNEKLFF
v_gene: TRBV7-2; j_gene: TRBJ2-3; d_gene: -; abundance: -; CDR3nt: TGTGCCAGCAGCTTAGAGGGGTTTGGCACAGATACGCAGTATTTT; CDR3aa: CASSLEGFGTDTQYF
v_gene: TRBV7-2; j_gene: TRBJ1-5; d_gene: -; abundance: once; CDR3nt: TGTGCCAGCAGCTTAGGTATCCTGGGCGTTCAGCCCCAGCATTTT; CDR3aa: CASSLGILGVQPQHF
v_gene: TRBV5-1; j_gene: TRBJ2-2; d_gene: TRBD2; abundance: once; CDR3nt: TGCGCCAGCAGCCCCAGGACTAGCGGGAGGTGGAACACCGGGGAGCTGTTTTTT; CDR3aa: CASSPRTSGRWNTGELFF
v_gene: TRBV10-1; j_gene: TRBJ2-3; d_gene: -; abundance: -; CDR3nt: TGCGCCAGCAGCCCCCGGTTGGAGACGACAGATACGCAGTATTTT; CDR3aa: CASSPRLETTDTQYF
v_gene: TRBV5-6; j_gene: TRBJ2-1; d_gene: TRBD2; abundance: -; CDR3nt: TGTGCCAGCAGCATGATACTAGCGGACAATGAGCAGTTCTTC; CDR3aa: CASSMILADNEQFF
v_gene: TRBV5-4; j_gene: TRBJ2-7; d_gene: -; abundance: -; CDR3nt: TGTGCCAGCAGCCCGACAGGTCCGCTTGGGGAGCAGTACTTC; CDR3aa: CASSPTGPLGEQYF
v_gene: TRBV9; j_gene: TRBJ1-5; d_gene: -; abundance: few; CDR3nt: TGTGCCAGCAGCGCAGCAGGGGAGAGCAATCAGCCCCAGCATTTT; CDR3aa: CASSAAGESNQPQHF
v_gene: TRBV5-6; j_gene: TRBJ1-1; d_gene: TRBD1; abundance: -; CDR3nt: TGTGCCAGCAGCTGGGCCGGGACAGGGGGTAACATGAACACTGAAGCTTTCTTT; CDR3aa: CASSWAGTGGNMNTEAFF
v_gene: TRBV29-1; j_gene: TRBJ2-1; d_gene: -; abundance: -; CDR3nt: TGCAGCCACGACTGGATAAACGACAATGAGCAGTTCTTC; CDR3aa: CSHDWINDNEQFF
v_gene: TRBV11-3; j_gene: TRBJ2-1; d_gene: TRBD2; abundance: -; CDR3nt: TGTGCCAGCAGCTTAGAAGGCCTAGCGGGACTTGCCTACAATGAGCAGTTCTTC; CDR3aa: CASSLEGLAGLAYNEQFF
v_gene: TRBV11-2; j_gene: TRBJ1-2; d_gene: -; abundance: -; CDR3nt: TGTGCCAGCAAATTATCCGAGTCGGGCTACACCTTC; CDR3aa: CASKLSESGYTF
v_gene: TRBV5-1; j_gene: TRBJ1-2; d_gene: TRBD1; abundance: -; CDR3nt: TGCGCCAGCAGCTTGGGGCAGGGGGTGGTCTATGGCTACACCTTC; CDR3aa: CASSLGQGVVYGYTF
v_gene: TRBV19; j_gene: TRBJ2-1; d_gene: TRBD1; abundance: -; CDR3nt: TGTGCCACTGGGGGACAGGGGGTAAGGAATGAGCAGTTCTTC; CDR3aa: CATGGQGVRNEQFF
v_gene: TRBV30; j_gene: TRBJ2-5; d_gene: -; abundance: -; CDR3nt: TGTGCCTGGAGTCTGAAGGGGGAGACCCAGTACTTC; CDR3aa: CAWSLKGETQYF